The sequence of this TCR beta chain was determined in a study of shared clonotypes between healthy human individuals. Findings and limits, study-wide: The study drew on few donors, limiting represented genetic and exposure-history diversity.

All donors qualified as healthy HIV-negative adults and had experienced no recent acute infections or vaccinations. For unsorted samples, genomic DNA was extracted from around 86 million PBMCs. Running of the assay took place at deep level. Assay: immunoSEQ multiplex PCR; the TCRdb copy retains only in-frame clones and omits some. The table includes about 490,000 clones, roughly 80% detected once. A note on this clone: What it binds is not known.

V gave up 1 base and J gave up 3 bases, with 14 bases separating them. Germline V gives CDR1 SGDLS, CDR2 YYNGEE. CDR3 size: 15 residues. This TCR came from a woman in her thirties or forties in good health. Some clones in this sample may be carry-over from other donors' samples. The chain couples TRBV9 to TRBJ2-7, with D perhaps matching TRBD1 (6 bases). The specimen sequenced was PBMCs. As DNA, the CDR3 is TGTGCCAGCAGCGTATCTTTTGGACAGCACTACGAGCAGTACTTC. Translation gives CASSVSFGQHYEQYF.